One sample yielded the 31 T cell receptor beta chains listed below, sequenced in a study of tumor-infiltrating lymphocytes in primary liver carcinoma. From unsorted bulk tissue weighing about 20-32 mg, DNA and RNA were co-extracted. A constant-region primer primed TCR beta cDNA synthesis from 450 to 550 ng of total RNA. Three nested multiplex PCR rounds of slightly modified ARM-PCR generated TCR beta libraries. Forward primers for TRBV1-TRBV30 and a C-beta reverse primer served the first two PCR rounds, at approximately 10 cycles each. TCRdb re-derived calls from the multiplex PCR reads in MiXCR, one entry per CDR3 protein. The repertoire has over 100,000 distinct CDR3 sequences, roughly 70% of them found once; the top ten carry 7.5% to 10%. The sample comprised tumor-adjacent normal liver tissue. Source of these receptors: a woman between 55 and 75 years old with primary liver carcinoma and hepatitis B virus infection.

Comment on this clonotype: The conserved phenylalanine or tryptophan is not found at the CDR3 terminus, so this likely reflects a read error. The chain combines TRBV11-2 with TRBJ2-2, with D tentatively TRBD2 (6 bases). The CDR3 runs 15 residues. CDR1 is SGHAT, CDR2 FQNNGV, per germline. The CDR3 DNA is TGTACCAGCAGCCCTAATACGGGGGACACCGGGGAGCTGTTTTCT. It translates to CTSSPNTGDTGELFS.

The table lists this clonotype with many counts. This chain uses TRBV5-1 with TRBJ2-3, with TRBD2 as a possible D gene (6 bases). The CDR3 contains 15 residues. Germline V CDR1 and CDR2: SGHRS, YFSETQ. The germline V and J ends were trimmed by 4 bases and 2 bases, with 14 bases remaining between them. The DNA of the CDR3 is TGCGCCAGCAGCCCGACTAGAGGACACACAGATACGCAGTATTTT. Translation: CASSPTRGHTDTQYF.

This clonotype has at least ten counts. V and J are TRBV12-3 or TRBV12-4 and TRBJ2-3; the D call may be TRBD1 or TRBD2 (6 bases each). The length of the CDR3 is 14 residues. Trimming shortened V by 8 bases and J by 4 bases, and 16 bases separated the two germline ends. CDR3 coding DNA: TGTGCCAGCTCCCGAGGGGGGACGGCAGATACGCAGTATTTT. Translation: CASSRGGTADTQYF.

Turning to this clonotype: The conserved phenylalanine or tryptophan normally closing the CDR3 is absent here, so this likely arose from a read error. The DNA is omitted, as the CDR3 cannot be located on it reliably, and the CDR3 follows TCRdb's listing. The chain links TRBV29-1 to TRBJ1-1. Germline lookup yields CDR1 SQVTM and CDR2 ANQGSEA. From its first to its last residue, the CDR3 has 11 amino acids. The CDR3 region is CSVFGNTEALL.

The chain has TRBV29-1 and TRBJ2-1, with no clear D. Germline CDR1 SQVTM, CDR2 ANQGSEA. CDR3 size: 16 residues. V lost 6 bases and J lost 7, with 25 bases in between. CDR3 sequence (DNA): TGCAGCGTCCACCCTCTAGTGGATGATACGAGGAATGAGCAGTTCTTC. It codes for CSVHPLVDDTRNEQFF.

Note on this clonotype: This likely comes from a read error, as the CDR3 has no conserved phenylalanine or tryptophan at its end. The rearrangement uses TRBV5-6 and TRBJ2-1; D is ambiguous. This CDR3 region has 16 residues. V was shortened by 5 bases and J by 4 bases, with 19 bases between the two germline ends. CDR1 SGHDT and CDR2 YYEEEE come from the germline V gene. CDR3: CASSSSLVSLYNEQFL. The CDR3 region has the DNA TGTGCCAGCAGTAGTTCCCTAGTGTCCCTATACAATGAGCAGTTCTTA.

On this clonotype: The junction departs from germline at one end; a sequencing error may be responsible. DNA of the CDR3: TGTGCCAGTAGTTACTTGATAGGGCAGGGTGAGCAGTACTTC. It specifies CASSYLIGQGEQYF. The chain recombines TRBV6-6 with TRBJ2-7; tentatively, D is TRBD1 (5 bases). Germline V CDR1 and CDR2: MNHNY, SVGAGI (reference sequence). CDR3 length: 14 residues.

Of note for this clonotype: The junction departs from the called germline gene at one end, perhaps through a read error. V is TRBV6-6 and J is TRBJ2-2; tentatively, D is TRBD2 (5 bases). Germline lookup yields CDR1 MNHNY and CDR2 SVGAGI (reference sequence). CDR3 size: 15 residues. DNA of the CDR3: TGTGCCAGCAGCCCCGGGGAATTAAACACCTGGGAGCTGTTTTTT. Its translation: CASSPGELNTWELFF.

As to this clonotype: A much larger clone lies a single base off, so this may be a read error. CDR3 region: CASRSYQVGTQYF. The CDR3 bases are TGTGCCAGCAGAAGTTATCAGGTAGGGACCCAGTACTTC. V is TRBV6-1 and J is TRBJ2-5; D is undetermined. The V and J ends lost 6 bases and 7 bases respectively, with 15 bases between them. The CDR3 sequence is 13 residues long. Per the germline V gene, CDR1 is MNHNS and CDR2 is SASEGT.

Points on this clonotype: At one boundary the junction diverges from the germline segment, which might be a read error. The chain couples TRBV25-1 to TRBJ2-1; TRBD2 is a possible D gene (6 bases). CDR3 length equals 13 residues. Germline V gives CDR1 MGHDK, CDR2 SYGVNS. CDR3 residues: CTSSEREYNEQFF. CDR3 DNA sequence: TGTACCAGCAGTGAACGGGAGTACAATGAGCAGTTCTTC.

Comments on this clonotype: The CDR3 does not close with the conserved phenylalanine or tryptophan, likely indicating a read error. The limits of the CDR3 on the DNA are not certain, so only TCRdb's listed CDR3 is given. The CDR3 here is CASSQDPRGRGTDTLYL. The V call is TRBV4-2, the J call TRBJ2-3; the D call TRBD2 from the table was never checked on the DNA. Germline CDR1 reads LGHNA; CDR2 reads YNFKEQ. Termini included, the CDR3 measures 17 amino acids.

The chain employs TRBV7-8 and TRBJ2-3, with TRBD2 matching 10 bases. Germline CDR1 and CDR2: SGHVS and FQNEAQ. V lost 8 bases, J lost 3 bases, and 17 bases stayed unmatched. The CDR3 loop spans 18 amino acids. The CDR3 spells CASCVLGLAAVETDTQYF. DNA of the CDR3: TGTGCCAGCTGCGTACTCGGACTAGCGGCTGTGGAAACAGATACGCAGTATTTT.

Note on this clonotype: This may arise from a read error, as a much more abundant clone is one base away. The chain has TRBV12-3 or TRBV12-4 and TRBJ1-1; tentative D call: TRBD1 (5 bases). The CDR3 totals 13 residues. CDR3 DNA: TGTGCCAGCAAGTTAGGGGAAGGTGCTGAACCTTTCTTT. It specifies CASKLGEGAEPFF.

This clonotype has just a few counts. The genes are TRBV5-1 and TRBJ2-4; weak D call: TRBD2 (5 bases). The germline V gene has CDR1 SGHRS and CDR2 YFSETQ. The CDR3 is made up of 12 amino acids. The V end was cut by 4 bases, the J end by 6 bases, with 8 bases between. CDR3 sequence reads: CASSPEGNIQYF. The CDR3 region has the DNA TGCGCCAGCAGCCCCGAGGGAAACATTCAGTACTTC.

The chain uses TRBV10-3 and TRBJ1-1, with 8 nucleotides matching TRBD1. Germline V gives CDR1 ENHRY, CDR2 SYGVKD. Trimming cost V 7 bases and J 3 bases; bases outside gene matches: 4. The CDR3 sequence is 13 residues long. The CDR3 sequence is CAIIRDRHTEAFF. The CDR3 DNA is TGTGCCATCATCCGGGACAGGCACACTGAAGCTTTCTTT.

Worth noting for this clonotype: The junction differs from germline at one of its ends, possibly a read error. This chain connects TRBV11-2 to TRBJ2-1; D is possibly TRBD2 (6 bases). Germline V lookup: CDR1 SGHAT, CDR2 FQNNGV. The CDR3 extends over 13 amino acids. CDR3 residues: CVSLAGSLNEQVF. The CDR3 DNA follows: TGTGTCAGCTTAGCCGGGAGTCTCAATGAGCAGGTCTTC.

As for this clonotype: The final CDR3 position lacks the conserved phenylalanine or tryptophan, pointing to a likely read error. The chain links TRBV14 to TRBJ2-3; D gene ambiguous. The germline V and J ends were trimmed by 2 bases and 2 bases, with 2 bases remaining between them. From germline, CDR1 is SGHDN and CDR2 FVKESK. CDR3 length: 12 residues. CDR3 protein: CASSQTTDTQYL. The CDR3 nucleotides are TGTGCCAGCAGCCAAACCACAGATACGCAGTATTTA.

This chain connects TRBV30 to TRBJ1-1; D is unresolved. The V and J ends lost 3 bases and 6 bases respectively, with 20 bases between them. CDR3 size: 15 residues. In germline, CDR1 is GTSNPN, CDR2 SVGIG (reference sequence). As DNA, the CDR3 is TGTGCCTGGAGAGGTTTTTCGTCCTACAATCCTGAAGCTTTCTTT. Amino acid sequence: CAWRGFSSYNPEAFF.

The chain is built from TRBV5-1 and TRBJ2-3; D is perhaps TRBD1 (6 bases). V was trimmed by 3 bases and J by 1 base, leaving 15 bases between them. The CDR3 runs to 16 residues. Germline V gene data show CDR1 as SGHRS and CDR2 as YFSETQ. The CDR3 DNA follows: TGCGCCAGCAGCTCCGGGACAAGAGGAGGCACAGATACGCAGTATTTT. This sequence encodes CASSSGTRGGTDTQYF.

This clonotype was picked up one time. A single base separates this from a much larger clone, so it may be a read error. This likely comes from a read error, as the CDR3 has no conserved phenylalanine or tryptophan at its end. The chain has TRBV5-1 and TRBJ2-1; TRBD2 aligns across 11 bases. V dropped 4 bases and J dropped 5; count of bases not matched to a gene: 11. From germline, CDR1 is SGHRS and CDR2 YFSETQ. The CDR3 contains 17 residues. The CDR3 is CASSMTSGASLDNEQFL. CDR3 bases: TGCGCCAGCAGCATGACTAGCGGGGCTTCATTAGACAATGAGCAGTTCTTA.

On this clonotype: The junction shows a germline mismatch at one end, possibly a read error. The chain has TRBV6-5 and TRBJ2-2, with D possibly called TRBD1 or TRBD2 (5 bases each). The CDR3 extends over 16 amino acids. Germline loops: CDR1 MNHEY, CDR2 SVGAGI. The CDR3 here is CPSSKPGTVNTGELFF. The DNA of the CDR3 is TGTCCCAGCAGCAAACCCGGGACGGTGAACACCGGGGAACTGTTTTTT.

This clonotype has ten or more counts. The CDR3 DNA is TGCGCCAGCAAATCTAGGGGGAGAAGCCCGGATGAGCAGTTCTTC. Amino acids: CASKSRGRSPDEQFF. The chain employs TRBV5-1 and TRBJ2-1; possibly TRBD1 for D (6 bases). Germline CDR1 and CDR2: SGHRS and YFSETQ. The CDR3 has 15 amino acids. V lost 6 bases to trimming and J lost 8 bases, with 21 bases between them.

Details on this clonotype: One end of the junction fails to match germline, which may point to a read error. This rearrangement joins TRBV20-1 to TRBJ2-7; 10 bases are shared with TRBD2. The CDR3 runs 14 residues. The germline CDR1 and CDR2 sequences are DFQATT and SNEGSKA (reference sequence). The CDR3 spells CNAVAGGPSYKQYF. The CDR3 bases are TGCAATGCCGTAGCGGGAGGACCCTCCTACAAGCAGTACTTC.

Details on this clonotype: Its ends do not fully match the called genes, so a read error is possible. V and J are TRBV6-2 or TRBV6-3 and TRBJ2-3; D call uncertain. The J call may be wrong; the DNA end is better matched by TRBJ1-5. CDR3 length: 13 residues. Looked up from germline, CDR1 is MNHEY and CDR2 is SVGEGT. CDR3: CAERREVPDTQHF. In DNA, the CDR3 is TGCGCCGAACGGAGGGAGGTACCAGATACGCAGCATTTT.

Worth noting for this clonotype: With a much larger clone just one base away, this may be a read error. The chain carries TRBV7-9 and TRBJ2-7; TRBD2 agrees at 9 bases. Germline V lookup: CDR1 SEHNR, CDR2 FQNEAQ (reference sequence). There are 15 residues in the CDR3. CDR3 amino acids: CVSSRREGTYEEQYF. The CDR3 DNA reads TGTGTCAGCAGCCGGCGGGAGGGTACCTACGAAGAGCAGTACTTC.

This sequence joins TRBV13 and TRBJ2-1; 14 bases fit TRBD2. Germline-derived CDR1 and CDR2 are PRHDT and FYEKMQ (reference sequence). The trim removed 10 bases at V and 6 bases at J, leaving 8 bases unmatched. The CDR3 contains 15 residues. The CDR3 loop is CAIRLAGGGSNEQFF. CDR3 nucleotides: TGTGCCATCAGACTAGCGGGAGGGGGGTCCAATGAGCAGTTCTTC.

With respect to this clonotype: A much more abundant neighbour one base away suggests this may be a read error. The V and J genes are TRBV28 and TRBJ2-2; D is tentatively TRBD1 or TRBD2 (5 bases each). The V gene lost 6 bases and the J gene lost 8 bases, with 13 bases spanning the gap. Germline CDR1 is MDHEN and CDR2 is SYDVKM. The CDR3 runs 13 residues. The DNA of the CDR3 is TGTGCCAGCAGGGGACCAGCGTTTGGGGAGCTGTTTTTT. It is translated as CASRGPAFGELFF.

About this clonotype itself: A read error may produce the germline difference seen at one junction end. The CDR3, as DNA: TGTGCCAGCGGAGCGTCGCTCGGCCAGGGCACTGAAGTTTTCTTT. This encodes CASGASLGQGTEVFF. The V gene is TRBV28, the J gene TRBJ1-1, with D perhaps TRBD1 (5 bases). The CDR3 has 15 amino acids. Germline CDR1 and CDR2: MDHEN and SYDVKM.

A single count supports this clonotype. The chain recombines TRBV10-3 with TRBJ1-5; D gene ambiguous. Trimming removed 6 bases at V and 2 bases at J, with 14 bases between. The germline V gene has CDR1 ENHRY and CDR2 SYGVKD. The CDR3 runs to 15 residues. As DNA, the CDR3 is TGTGCCATCAGCGACACAGTGAGTGGCAATCAGCCCCAGCATTTT. It is translated as CAISDTVSGNQPQHF.

In the case of this clonotype: A read error is possible here, since a much larger clone lies one base away. The V gene is TRBV5-1, the J gene TRBJ2-3; D unresolved. Germline lookup yields CDR1 SGHRS and CDR2 YFSETQ. CDR3 size: 15 residues. Trimming cost V 0 bases and J 0 bases, with 8 bases left between them. The CDR3 loop reads CASSLVVDSTDTQYF. The CDR3 DNA sequence: TGCGCCAGCAGCTTGGTGGTTGATAGCACAGATACGCAGTATTTT.

In regard to this clonotype: A much larger clone differs by one base, so this may be a read error. The chain carries TRBV28 and TRBJ2-3; unclear D gene. Per germline, CDR1 MDHEN and CDR2 SYDVKM. The CDR3 sequence is 13 residues long. CDR3: CTSSFPGTDTQYF. The CDR3 bases are TGTACCAGCAGTTTCCCAGGCACAGATACGCAGTATTTT.